One and the same sample provided the 5 T cell receptor beta chains below, sequenced in a study of T-cell reconstitution after alpha-beta-depleted transplantation in children. The TCRbeta library incorporated unique molecular identifiers. TCRdb redid the calling of the PCR reads with MiXCR, one entry per CDR3 protein. The sample lists hundreds of thousands of distinct CDR3 sequences; around 17% were seen once. Sequencing used PBMCs from the stem cell graft donor, obtained from the stem cell graft. These receptors were collected from a human donor who donated a stem cell graft to a child with acute myeloid leukemia.

CDR3 bases: TGTGCCAGCAGTGAAGTGGGCAGCCAAGAGACCCAGTACTTC. Translation gives CASSEVGSQETQYF. This chain joins TRBV6-1 and TRBJ2-5; D not certain. Between the trimmed V and J ends, which lost 1 base and 1 base, there was a span of 7 bases. Germline V gene sequence: CDR1 MNHNS, CDR2 SASEGT. There are 14 residues in the CDR3.

The chain carries TRBV12-3 or TRBV12-4 and TRBJ2-2; TRBD1 is a possible D gene (6 bases). The CDR3 loop spans 15 amino acids. The germline V and J ends were trimmed by 0 bases and 4 bases, with 9 bases remaining between them. The CDR3 nucleotides are TGTGCCAGCAGTTTAGCGGGGGCCACCACCGGGGAGCTGTTTTTT. Translated: CASSLAGATTGELFF.

This clonotype has ten or more counts. This chain links TRBV20-1 with TRBJ2-1; 7 positions agree with TRBD1. The CDR3 is 13 residues long. Trimming at V came to 6 bases and at J to 10 bases, leaving 12 bases not matched to a gene. The germline V gene has CDR1 DFQATT and CDR2 SNEGSKA (reference sequence). CDR3 amino acids: CSAPDLTGSEQFF. DNA of the CDR3: TGCAGTGCACCGGATTTGACAGGGAGCGAGCAGTTCTTC.

This clonotype was detected a few times. The chain couples TRBV12-3 or TRBV12-4 to TRBJ2-1, with TRBD1 matching 9 bases. The length of the CDR3 is 17 residues. The junction had 8 bases not matched to a gene; V was cut back by 5 bases and J by 0 bases. In nucleotides, the CDR3 is TGTGCCAGCAGTCGTCCCGGGACAGGGAGCTCCTACAATGAGCAGTTCTTC. Its translation is CASSRPGTGSSYNEQFF.

V gene TRBV12-3 or TRBV12-4 combines with J gene TRBJ2-7; D is ambiguous. The CDR3 length is 15 residues. Trimming removed 0 bases from V and 0 bases from J, with 9 bases in between. CDR3 sequence: CASSLAELGSYEQYF. DNA for the CDR3: TGTGCCAGCAGTTTAGCTGAGTTAGGCTCCTACGAGCAGTACTTC.